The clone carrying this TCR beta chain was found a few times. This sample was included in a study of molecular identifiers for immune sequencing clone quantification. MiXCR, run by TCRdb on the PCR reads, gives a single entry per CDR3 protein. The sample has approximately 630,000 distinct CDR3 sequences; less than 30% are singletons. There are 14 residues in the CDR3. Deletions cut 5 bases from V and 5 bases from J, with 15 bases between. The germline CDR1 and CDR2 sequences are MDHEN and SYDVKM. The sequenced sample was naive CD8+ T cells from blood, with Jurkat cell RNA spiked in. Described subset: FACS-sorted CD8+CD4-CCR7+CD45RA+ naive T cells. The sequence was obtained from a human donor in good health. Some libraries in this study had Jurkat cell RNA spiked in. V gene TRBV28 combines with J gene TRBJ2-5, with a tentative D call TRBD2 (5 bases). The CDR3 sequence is CASSPSGAWETQYF. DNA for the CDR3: TGTGCCAGCAGTCCAAGCGGAGCGTGGGAGACCCAGTACTTC.